One T cell receptor beta chain is described in this entry. The V segment lost 2 bases and the J segment 3 bases; nucleotides outside the gene matches: 2. The CDR3 contains 15 residues. Germline V gives CDR1 MNHEY, CDR2 SMNVEV (reference sequence). The sample originates from a study of blood T cell repertoires in COVID-19. About the research overall: Sites in the United States, Italy and Spain provided acute and convalescent COVID-19 samples.

Clones were sequenced by immunoSEQ multiplex PCR, and TCRdb holds only the in-frame ones, with some missing. The sample holds about 310,000 clones, about 85% seen once. Material: peripheral blood. The chain has TRBV27 and TRBJ1-4; TRBD1 agrees at 8 bases. The TCR was taken from a man between 18 and 29 years old with active or convalescent COVID-19. This CDR3 reads CASSLDRGANEKLFF. The CDR3 DNA follows: TGTGCCAGCAGTTTAGACAGGGGTGCTAATGAAAAACTGTTTTTT. Complete variable domain (other parts from reference TRBV27 and TRBJ1-4): EAQVTQNPRYLITVTGKKLTVTCSQNMNHEYMSWYRQDPGLGLRQIYYSMNVEVTDKGDVPEGYKVSRKEKRNFPLILESPSPNQTSLYFCASSLDRGANEKLFFGSGTQLSVL.